This TCR beta chain emerged from a study of T cell responses to AZD1222 COVID-19 vaccine. On the study more broadly: Second-dose recipients at about 4 or about 12 weeks were treated as one pooled group. Broader study findings: Repertoire samples came only from after the peak T cell response.

Clones were read by immunoSEQ multiplex PCR, and TCRdb kept only the in-frame ones, dropping some. This table has roughly 120,000 clones, around 87% appearing once. As for this clone: The antigen remains unidentified.

The source is an adult in good health. Sequenced material: peripheral blood, taken on day 0 of AZD1222 vaccination.

The CDR3 region is CASGIVEGTEAFF. The CDR3 coding sequence is TGTGCCAGCGGCATCGTCGAGGGCACTGAAGCTTTCTTT. The chain carries TRBV5-4 and TRBJ1-1; D gene ambiguous. The germline CDR1 and CDR2 sequences are SGHNT and YYREEE (reference sequence). V lost 7 bases and J 4 bases, leaving 14 bases between the germline ends. This CDR3 is 13 amino acids long. The whole variable domain, remainder taken from reference TRBV5-4 and TRBJ1-1, is ETGVTQSPTHLIKTRGQQVTLRCSSQSGHNTVSWYQQALGQGPQFIFQYYREEENGRGNFPPRFSGLQFPNYSSELNVNALELDDSALYLCASGIVEGTEAFFGQGTRLTVV.